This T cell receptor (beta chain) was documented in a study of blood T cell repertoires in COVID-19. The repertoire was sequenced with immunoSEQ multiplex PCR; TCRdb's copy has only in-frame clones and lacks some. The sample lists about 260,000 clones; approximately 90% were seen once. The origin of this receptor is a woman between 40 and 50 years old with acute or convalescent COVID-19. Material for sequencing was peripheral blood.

CDR3 nucleotides: TGTGCCAGCAGCGACCCGTTAGGCCTGGGCCTGGAGACCCAGTACTTC. It codes for CASSDPLGLGLETQYF. V and J are TRBV3-1 (or the pseudogene TRBV3-2) and TRBJ2-5; D gene uncertain. V was cut by 5 bases and J by 5 bases, with 21 bases left in between. This CDR3 is built from 16 residues. Germline CDR1 LGHDT, CDR2 YNNKEL (reference sequence).